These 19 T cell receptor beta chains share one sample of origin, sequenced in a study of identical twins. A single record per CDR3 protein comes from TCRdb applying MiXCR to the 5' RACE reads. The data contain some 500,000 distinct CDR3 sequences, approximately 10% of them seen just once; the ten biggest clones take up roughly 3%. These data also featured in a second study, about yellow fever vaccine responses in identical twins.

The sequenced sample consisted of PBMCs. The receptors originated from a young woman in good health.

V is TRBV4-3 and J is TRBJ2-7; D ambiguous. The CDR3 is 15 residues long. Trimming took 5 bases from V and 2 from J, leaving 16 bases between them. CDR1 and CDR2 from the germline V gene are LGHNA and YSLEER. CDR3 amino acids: CASSMSRVTAYEQYF. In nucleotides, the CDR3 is TGCGCCAGCAGCATGAGCCGGGTCACAGCCTACGAGCAGTACTTC.

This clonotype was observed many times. This CDR3 reads CASSLERGREYEQYF. The CDR3 DNA follows: TGTGCCAGCAGCTTGGAAAGGGGCAGGGAGTACGAGCAGTACTTC. The chain joins TRBV5-5 to TRBJ2-7; D is perhaps TRBD1 or TRBD2 (5 bases each). In germline, CDR1 is SGHKS, CDR2 YYEKEE (reference sequence). The CDR3 totals 15 residues. V lost 0 bases, J lost 4 bases, and 14 bases lay in between.

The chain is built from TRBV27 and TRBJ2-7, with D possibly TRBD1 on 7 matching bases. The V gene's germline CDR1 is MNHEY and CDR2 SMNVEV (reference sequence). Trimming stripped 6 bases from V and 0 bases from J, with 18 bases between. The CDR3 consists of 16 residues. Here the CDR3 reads CASRGGDSPFSYEQYF. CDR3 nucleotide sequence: TGTGCCAGCAGAGGAGGGGACAGTCCCTTCTCCTACGAGCAGTACTTC.

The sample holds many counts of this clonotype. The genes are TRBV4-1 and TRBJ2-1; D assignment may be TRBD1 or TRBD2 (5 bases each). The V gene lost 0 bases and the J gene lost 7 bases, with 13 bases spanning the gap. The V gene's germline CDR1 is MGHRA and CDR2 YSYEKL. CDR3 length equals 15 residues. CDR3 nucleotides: TGCGCCAGCAGCCAAGATAGGGGATCGGGAAATGAGCAGTTCTTC. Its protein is CASSQDRGSGNEQFF.

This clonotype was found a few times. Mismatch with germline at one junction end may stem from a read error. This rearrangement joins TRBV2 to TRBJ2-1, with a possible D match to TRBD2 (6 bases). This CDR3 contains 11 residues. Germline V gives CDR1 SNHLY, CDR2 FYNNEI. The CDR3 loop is CASSRLADRDF. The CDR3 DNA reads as TGTGCCAGCAGTCGGTTAGCGGACCGGGATTTC.

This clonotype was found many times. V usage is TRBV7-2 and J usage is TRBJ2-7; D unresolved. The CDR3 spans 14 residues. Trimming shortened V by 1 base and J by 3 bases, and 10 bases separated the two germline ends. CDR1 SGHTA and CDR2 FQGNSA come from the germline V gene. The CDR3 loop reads CASSLGRTLYEQYF. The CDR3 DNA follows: TGTGCCAGCAGCTTAGGTCGCACCCTCTACGAGCAGTACTTC.

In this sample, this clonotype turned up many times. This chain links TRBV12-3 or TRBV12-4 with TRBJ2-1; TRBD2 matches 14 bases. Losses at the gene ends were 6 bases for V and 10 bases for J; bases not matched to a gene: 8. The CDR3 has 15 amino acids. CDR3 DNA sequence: TGTGCCAGCAGCGTGACTAGCGGGGGGGCTGGAGAGCAGTTCTTC. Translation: CASSVTSGGAGEQFF.

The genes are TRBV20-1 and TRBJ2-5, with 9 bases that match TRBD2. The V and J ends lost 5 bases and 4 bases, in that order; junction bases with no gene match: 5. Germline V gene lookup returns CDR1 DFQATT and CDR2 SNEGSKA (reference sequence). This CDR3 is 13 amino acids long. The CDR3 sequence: CSAHVAGAETQYF. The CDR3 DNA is TGCAGTGCTCACGTAGCGGGAGCAGAGACCCAGTACTTC.

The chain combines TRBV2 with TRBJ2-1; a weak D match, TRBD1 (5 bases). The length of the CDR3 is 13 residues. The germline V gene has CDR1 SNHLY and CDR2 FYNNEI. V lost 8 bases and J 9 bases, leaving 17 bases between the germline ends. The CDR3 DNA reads TGTGCCAGCCGAGCCTTCAGGGAAAGTGAGCAGTTCTTC. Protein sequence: CASRAFRESEQFF. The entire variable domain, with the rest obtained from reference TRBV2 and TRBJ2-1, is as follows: EPEVTQTPSHQVTQMGQEVILRCVPISNHLYFYWYRQILGQKVEFLVSFYNNEISEKSEIFDDQFSVERPDGSNFTLKIRSTKLEDSAMYFCASRAFRESEQFFGPGTRLTVL.

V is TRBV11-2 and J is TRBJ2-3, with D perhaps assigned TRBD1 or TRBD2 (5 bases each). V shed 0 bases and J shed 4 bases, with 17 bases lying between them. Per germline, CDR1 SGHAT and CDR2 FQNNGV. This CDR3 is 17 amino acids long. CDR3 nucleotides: TGTGCCAGCAGCTTAGATAAGACTACCATAGGGGCAGATACGCAGTATTTT. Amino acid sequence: CASSLDKTTIGADTQYF. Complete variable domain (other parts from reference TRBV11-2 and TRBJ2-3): EAGVAQSPRYKIIEKRQSVAFWCNPISGHATLYWYQQILGQGPKLLIQFQNNGVVDDSQLPKDRFSAERLKGVDSTLKIQPAKLEDSAVYLCASSLDKTTIGADTQYFGPGTRLTVL.

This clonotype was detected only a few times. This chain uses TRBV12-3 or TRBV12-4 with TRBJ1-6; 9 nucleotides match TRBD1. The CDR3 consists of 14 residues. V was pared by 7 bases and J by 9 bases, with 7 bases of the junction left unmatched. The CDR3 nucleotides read TGTGCCAGCACCAGGGACAGGGAAAGTTCACCCCTCCACTTT. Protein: CASTRDRESSPLHF.

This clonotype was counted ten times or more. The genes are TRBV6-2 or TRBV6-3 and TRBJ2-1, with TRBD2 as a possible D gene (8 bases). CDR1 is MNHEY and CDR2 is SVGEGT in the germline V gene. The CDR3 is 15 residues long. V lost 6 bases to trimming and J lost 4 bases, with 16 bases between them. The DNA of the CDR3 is TGTGCCAGCAGAACGGGGGGGACAGCGTACAATGAGCAGTTCTTC. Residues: CASRTGGTAYNEQFF.

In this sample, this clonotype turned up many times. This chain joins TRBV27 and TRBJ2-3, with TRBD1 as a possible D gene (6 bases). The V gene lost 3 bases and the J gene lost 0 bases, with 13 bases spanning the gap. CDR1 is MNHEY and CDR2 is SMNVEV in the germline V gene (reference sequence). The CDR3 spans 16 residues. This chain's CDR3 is CASSFLQGGSTDTQYF. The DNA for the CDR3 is TGTGCCAGCAGTTTCTTACAGGGTGGAAGCACAGATACGCAGTATTTT.

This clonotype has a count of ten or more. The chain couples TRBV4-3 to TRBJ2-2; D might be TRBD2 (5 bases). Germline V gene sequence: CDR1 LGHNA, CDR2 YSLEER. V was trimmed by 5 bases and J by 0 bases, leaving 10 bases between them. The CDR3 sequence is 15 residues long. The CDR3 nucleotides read TGCGCCAGCAGCAGAGGGCCAACGAACACCGGGGAGCTGTTTTTT. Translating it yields CASSRGPTNTGELFF.

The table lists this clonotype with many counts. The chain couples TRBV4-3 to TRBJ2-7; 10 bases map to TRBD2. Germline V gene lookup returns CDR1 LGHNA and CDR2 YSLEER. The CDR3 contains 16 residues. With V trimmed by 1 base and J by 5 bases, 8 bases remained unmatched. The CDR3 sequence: CASSQGYSGRLDEQYF. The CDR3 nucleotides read TGCGCCAGCAGCCAAGGCTATAGCGGGAGGTTGGACGAGCAGTACTTC.

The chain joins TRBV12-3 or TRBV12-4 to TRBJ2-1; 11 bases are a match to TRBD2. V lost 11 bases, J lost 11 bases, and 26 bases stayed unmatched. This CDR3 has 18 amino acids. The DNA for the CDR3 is TGTGCCTTCAGTCCCACAATGCCCGGGACTAGCGGACAGAAAAAGCAGTTCTTC. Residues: CAFSPTMPGTSGQKKQFF.

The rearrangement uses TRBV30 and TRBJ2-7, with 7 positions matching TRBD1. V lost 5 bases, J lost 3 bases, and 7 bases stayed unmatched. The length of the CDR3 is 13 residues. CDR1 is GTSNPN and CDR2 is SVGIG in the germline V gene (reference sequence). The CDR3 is CAWARRGIYEQYF. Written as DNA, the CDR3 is TGTGCCTGGGCCCGCAGGGGGATCTACGAGCAGTACTTC. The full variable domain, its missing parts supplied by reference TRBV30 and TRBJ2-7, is SQTIHQWPATLVQPVGSPLSLECTVEGTSNPNLYWYRQAAGRGLQLLFYSVGIGQISSEVPQNLSASRPQDRQFILSSKKLLLSDSGFYLCAWARRGIYEQYFGPGTRLTVT.

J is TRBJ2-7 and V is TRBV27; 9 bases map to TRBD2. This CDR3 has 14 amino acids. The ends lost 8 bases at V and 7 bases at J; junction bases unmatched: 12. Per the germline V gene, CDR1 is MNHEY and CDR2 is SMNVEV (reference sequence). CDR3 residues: CASGLVAGALEQYF. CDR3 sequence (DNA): TGTGCCAGCGGGCTGGTAGCGGGAGCCTTAGAGCAGTACTTC.

The CDR3 DNA is TGTGCCAGCTACGAATCTACAGGGGCCGTCACAGATACGCAGTATTTT. This codes for CASYESTGAVTDTQYF. The chain is built from TRBV12-3 or TRBV12-4 and TRBJ2-3; 7 bases fit TRBD1. The junction had 13 bases not matched to a gene; V was cut back by 8 bases and J by 2 bases. The CDR3 extends over 16 amino acids.